Each of the 25 T cell receptor beta chains below was sequenced from the same sample in a study of spatial heterogeneity in lung cancer. Time point: sample taken at primary tumor resection. Using its own MiXCR run on the 5' RACE reads, TCRdb lists one record per CDR3 protein. The table shows about 6,100 distinct CDR3 sequences, with roughly 8.3% occurring only once. This specimen was normal lung tissue next to the tumor, taken at surgery. Receptor source: a female donor with early-stage non-small cell lung cancer.

This clonotype was observed at least ten times. The rearrangement uses TRBV5-5 and TRBJ2-2; 10 nucleotides align to TRBD2. The CDR3 spans 16 residues. Trimming removed 6 bases from V and 7 bases from J; junction bases left unmatched: 12. Germline CDR1 reads SGHKS; CDR2 reads YYEKEE (reference sequence). In nucleotides, the CDR3 is TGTGCCAGCACCCGGCAGCGGGGGGGCCTCGTCGGGGAGCTGTTTTTT. Residues: CASTRQRGGLVGELFF.

This clonotype is classed as medium-sized. The J gene is TRBJ1-2, the V gene TRBV6-2 or TRBV6-3, with 8 bases lining up with TRBD1. The CDR3 runs 15 residues. Per germline, CDR1 MNHEY and CDR2 SVGEGT. J gave up 4 bases and V 2 bases, and 6 bases lay outside the gene matches. The CDR3 sequence is CASSYPTGVIYGYTF. The CDR3 coding sequence is TGTGCCAGCAGTTACCCGACAGGGGTAATCTATGGCTACACCTTC.

This clonotype is medium-sized (0.01 to 0.1%). The genes are TRBV24-1 and TRBJ2-2; D is perhaps TRBD1 (6 bases). V was clipped by 7 bases and J by 6 bases, with 14 bases between them. CDR1 and CDR2 (germline): KGHDR, SFDVKD. This CDR3 spans 14 amino acids. The CDR3 loop is CATSSGTIAGELFF. CDR3 bases: TGTGCCACCAGCTCCGGGACAATCGCCGGGGAGCTGTTTTTT.

This clonotype has a count of ten or more. The J gene is TRBJ1-6, the V gene TRBV7-9, with 8 bases lining up with TRBD1. V lost 0 bases, J lost 9 bases, and 4 bases stayed unmatched. Germline V gene lookup returns CDR1 SEHNR and CDR2 FQNEAQ (reference sequence). CDR3 length: 15 residues. The CDR3: CASSLAQGAGSPLHF. For the CDR3, the DNA is TGTGCCAGCAGCTTAGCGCAGGGGGCGGGTTCACCCCTCCACTTT.

V is TRBV29-1 and J is TRBJ2-3, with D perhaps matching TRBD1 or TRBD2 (6 bases each). Germline assignment: CDR1 SQVTM and CDR2 ANQGSEA. V was pared by 7 bases and J by 5 bases, with 16 bases between. The CDR3 runs to 13 residues. The CDR3 bases are TGCAGCGGGTCGGGGGCGGTCGGAGATACGCAGTATTTT. It encodes CSGSGAVGDTQYF.

The chain combines TRBV11-1 with TRBJ2-2; 7 bases fit TRBD1. Germline CDR1 reads SGHAT; CDR2 reads FQDESV (reference sequence). V trimming: 6 bases; J trimming: 0 bases; junction bases outside the gene matches: 10. CDR3 length: 17 amino acids. CDR3 nucleotides: TGTGCCAGCAGTCTCAGGGCAGGGGGATCGAACACCGGGGAGCTGTTTTTT. Protein: CASSLRAGGSNTGELFF.

This clonotype is classed as medium-sized. The chain links TRBV5-8 to TRBJ1-5; no definite D call. V was clipped by 4 bases and J by 4 bases, with 9 bases between them. The CDR3 covers 13 residues. Germline values: CDR1 SGHTS, CDR2 YDEGEE. CDR3: CASSVSGNQPQHF. DNA for the CDR3: TGTGCCAGCAGCGTGTCTGGGAATCAGCCCCAGCATTTT.

The rearrangement uses TRBV5-4 and TRBJ2-5; 9 bases fit TRBD1. The CDR3 length is 15 residues. V lost 4 bases, J lost 5 bases, and 9 bases stayed unmatched. Germline CDR1 SGHNT, CDR2 YYREEE (reference sequence). The CDR3 sequence is CASSTTGGSWETQYF. CDR3 sequence (DNA): TGTGCCAGCAGCACCACAGGGGGCTCGTGGGAGACCCAGTACTTC.

This clonotype qualifies as medium-sized. The chain couples TRBV7-3 to TRBJ2-5, with D perhaps TRBD2 (6 bases). CDR1 and CDR2 from the germline V gene are SGHTA and FQGTGA. V was cut by 5 bases and J by 5 bases, with 12 bases left in between. This CDR3 has 13 amino acids. DNA of the CDR3: TGTGCCAGCAGCCCCCGACGGGGGGAGACCCAGTACTTC. Residues: CASSPRRGETQYF.

The rearrangement uses TRBV7-2 and TRBJ2-1; D ambiguous. Trimming removed 1 base at V and 8 bases at J, with 18 bases between. Germline V gene data show CDR1 as SGHTA and CDR2 as FQGNSA. The length of the CDR3 is 16 residues. The chain's CDR3 is CASSLVAPTLYDEQFF. CDR3 in DNA: TGTGCCAGCAGCTTAGTAGCCCCGACCCTTTACGATGAGCAGTTCTTC.

The J gene is TRBJ2-1, the V gene TRBV7-8, with a weak D call TRBD1 (5 bases). Germline assignment: CDR1 SGHVS and CDR2 FQNEAQ. Trimming took 1 base from V and 0 from J, leaving 7 bases between them. This CDR3 has 15 amino acids. The CDR3 DNA reads TGTGCCAGCAGCTTAGGGGGCGTCTCCTACAATGAGCAGTTCTTC. It encodes CASSLGGVSYNEQFF. Based on the CDR3 plus reference TRBV7-8 and TRBJ2-1, the full variable domain is GAGVSQSPRYKVAKRGQDVALRCDPISGHVSLFWYQQALGQGPEFLTYFQNEAQLDKSGLPSDRFFAERPEGSVSTLKIQRTQQEDSAVYLCASSLGGVSYNEQFFGPGTRLTVL.

This clonotype was observed a handful of times. V gene TRBV19 combines with J gene TRBJ2-7; 8 positions agree with TRBD1. Looked up from germline, CDR1 is LNHDA and CDR2 is SQIVND (reference sequence). The CDR3 sequence is 16 residues long. With 4 bases clipped from V and 1 base from J, the junction kept 9 bases outside the gene matches. This chain's CDR3 is CASSRQRQGKSYEQYF. The CDR3 coding sequence is TGTGCCAGTAGTAGACAGAGACAGGGGAAATCCTACGAGCAGTACTTC.

The chain couples TRBV5-1 to TRBJ2-5; 10 nucleotides align to TRBD1. V lost 1 base to trimming and J lost 2 bases; unmatched junction nucleotides: 2. Germline CDR1 is SGHRS and CDR2 is YFSETQ. The CDR3 has 15 amino acids. The CDR3 region has the DNA TGCGCCAGCAGCTTGTGGACAGGGGGACAAGAGACCCAGTACTTC. It specifies CASSLWTGGQETQYF.

Sample share makes this clonotype medium-sized (0.01 to 0.1%). This sequence joins TRBV7-2 and TRBJ2-1; TRBD2 aligns across 9 bases. This CDR3 is 15 amino acids long. The ends lost 1 base at V and 10 bases at J; junction bases unmatched: 8. From germline, CDR1 is SGHTA and CDR2 FQGNSA. CDR3 in amino acids: CASSLGAGGPEEQFF. For the CDR3, the DNA is TGTGCCAGCAGCTTAGGGGCGGGGGGGCCAGAAGAGCAGTTCTTC.

In this sample, this clonotype is medium-sized. The chain joins TRBV6-5 to TRBJ1-2, with 7 bases fitting TRBD1. This CDR3 has 14 amino acids. Germline loops: CDR1 MNHEY, CDR2 SVGAGI. Unmatched junction bases numbered 12, after V lost 7 bases and J lost 7 bases. The CDR3, as DNA: TGTGCCAGCACTCAGGGAGGGGGCTTCCCTGGCTACACCTTC. Amino acid sequence: CASTQGGGFPGYTF.

This clonotype was observed a handful of times. This chain links TRBV9 with TRBJ2-1; TRBD2 agrees at 10 bases. J lost 8 bases, V lost 0 bases, and 5 bases had no gene match. The CDR3 is 15 residues long. CDR1 and CDR2 from the germline V gene are SGDLS and YYNGEE. CDR3 nucleotide sequence: TGTGCCAGCAGCGTAGGCGGGCTAGCGGGGGATGAGCAGTTCTTC. This encodes CASSVGGLAGDEQFF.

The sample holds a few counts of this clonotype. The J gene is TRBJ2-3, the V gene TRBV11-2, with 14 bases aligning to TRBD2. The length of the CDR3 is 15 residues. With V trimmed by 5 bases and J by 6 bases, 4 bases remained unmatched. Germline V gene lookup returns CDR1 SGHAT and CDR2 FQNNGV. CDR3 protein: CASSRTSGGSDTQYF. In nucleotides, the CDR3 is TGTGCCAGCAGCCGGACTAGCGGGGGGTCCGATACGCAGTATTTT.

This clonotype is labeled as medium-sized. The chain is built from TRBV20-1 and TRBJ1-2; D gene ambiguous. In germline, CDR1 is DFQATT, CDR2 SNEGSKA (reference sequence). V was trimmed by 3 bases and J by 0 bases, leaving 14 bases between them. The length of the CDR3 is 15 residues. Written as DNA, the CDR3 is TGCAGTGCTAGCAAACTAAGGCTAACTAACTATGGCTACACCTTC. Translating gives CSASKLRLTNYGYTF.

This clonotype is medium-sized (0.01 to 0.1%) within its sample. The V and J genes are TRBV7-2 and TRBJ2-5; D unclear. The ends were cut back, 2 bases at V and 2 bases at J, with 15 bases in the middle. The CDR3 spans 16 residues. Germline loops: CDR1 SGHTA, CDR2 FQGNSA. The CDR3 here is CASSLRAVVGQETQYF. DNA for the CDR3: TGTGCCAGCAGCTTAAGGGCGGTGGTCGGACAAGAGACCCAGTACTTC. The full variable domain, completed using reference TRBV7-2 and TRBJ2-5, is GAGVSQSPSNKVTEKGKDVELRCDPISGHTALYWYRQSLGQGLEFLIYFQGNSAPDKSGLPSDRFSAERTGGSVSTLTIQRTQQEDSAVYLCASSLRAVVGQETQYFGPGTRLLVL.

The chain employs TRBV19 and TRBJ2-3; 9 bases agree with TRBD2. V lost 10 bases, J lost 6 bases, and 8 bases stayed unmatched. The CDR3 runs 13 residues. Germline CDR1 and CDR2: LNHDA and SQIVND (reference sequence). CDR3 amino acids: CATYSGGGDTQYF. The CDR3 nucleotides are TGTGCCACCTATAGCGGGGGAGGCGATACGCAGTATTTT.

This clonotype is classed as medium-sized (0.01 to 0.1%). This chain connects TRBV20-1 to TRBJ1-6; 10 nucleotides align to TRBD1. Per germline, CDR1 DFQATT and CDR2 SNEGSKA (reference sequence). The CDR3 length is 15 residues. Trimming at V came to 0 bases and at J to 12 bases, leaving 8 bases not matched to a gene. In DNA, the CDR3 is TGCAGTGCTAGAGATTGGACAGGGGGTGATGGACCCCTCCACTTT. It is translated as CSARDWTGGDGPLHF.

This clonotype was recorded at least ten times. The rearrangement links TRBV6-1 to TRBJ2-3; D remains ambiguous. Trimming stripped 5 bases from V and 0 bases from J, with 12 bases between. The germline gives CDR1 MNHNS, CDR2 SASEGT. The CDR3 extends over 15 amino acids. CDR3 DNA: TGTGCCAGCAGTCTGCCGACACGGAGCACAGATACGCAGTATTTT. Its protein product is CASSLPTRSTDTQYF.

This clonotype was counted at least ten times. This sequence joins TRBV6-5 and TRBJ1-5; 9 nucleotides align to TRBD1. V shed 2 bases and J 5 bases; nucleotides not matched to a gene: 16. Germline-derived CDR1 and CDR2 are MNHEY and SVGAGI. The CDR3 runs to 19 residues. The CDR3 coding sequence is TGTGCCAGCAGTTACCCAAGGACAGGGGCCCCCAAAGGTTATCAGCCCCAGCATTTT. It yields the protein CASSYPRTGAPKGYQPQHF.

The chain employs TRBV20-1 and TRBJ2-7; 8 nucleotides line up with TRBD2. The junction had 14 bases not matched to a gene; V was cut back by 4 bases and J by 3 bases. This CDR3 region has 16 residues. The V gene's germline CDR1 is DFQATT and CDR2 SNEGSKA (reference sequence). In nucleotides, the CDR3 is TGCAGTGCTACCTCGCCAGGGGTACTAGCGGTCTACGAGCAGTACTTC. Its protein is CSATSPGVLAVYEQYF.

The V call is TRBV20-1, the J call TRBJ2-5; possible D gene TRBD1, 6 bases. V lost 6 bases and J 4 bases, leaving 12 bases between the germline ends. CDR1 is DFQATT and CDR2 is SNEGSKA in the germline V gene (reference sequence). The CDR3 has 12 amino acids. The CDR3 DNA reads as TGCAGTGCCCGCAGGGGCGCAGAGACCCAGTACTTC. Encoded protein: CSARRGAETQYF.